Following are 30 T cell receptor beta chains from one sample sequenced in a study of CD8 T cells in ankylosing spondylitis. TCRdb reprocessed the 5' RACE reads with MiXCR, giving one entry per CDR3 protein. The sample has 150,000 to 200,000 distinct CDR3 sequences; around a third are singletons. The source material was synovial fluid, either unsorted or a sorted T cell fraction (not recorded which). These receptors were taken from a male donor with ankylosing spondylitis.

A few counts support this clonotype. J is TRBJ2-1 and V is TRBV11-3; TRBD2 aligns across 11 bases. CDR1 is SGHNT, CDR2 YENEEA, per germline. V gave up 5 bases and J gave up 8 bases; unmatched junction bases: 8. CDR3 length: 15 amino acids. CDR3 sequence: CASSPNSGGADEQFF. The DNA for the CDR3 is TGTGCCAGCAGCCCTAATAGCGGGGGGGCGGATGAGCAGTTCTTC.

The chain uses TRBV6-1 and TRBJ2-1; no clear D. Germline-derived CDR1 and CDR2 are MNHNS and SASEGT. The CDR3 spans 11 residues. Trimming left V 1 base short and J 14 bases short, with 9 bases between. CDR3: CASSEVRREFF. The CDR3 coding sequence is TGTGCCAGCAGTGAAGTCCGACGGGAGTTCTTC.

This chain links TRBV28 with TRBJ2-6, with D unclear. V was clipped by 6 bases and J by 0 bases, with 18 bases between them. This CDR3 region has 18 residues. CDR1 is MDHEN, CDR2 SYDVKM, per germline. This CDR3 is CASSLPRTPASGANVLTF. The CDR3 DNA is TGTGCCAGCAGCCTACCCCGAACTCCAGCCTCTGGGGCCAACGTCCTGACTTTC.

This clonotype was seen at least ten times. The rearrangement uses TRBV3-1 and TRBJ2-3, with D hard to call. Trimming removed 6 bases at V and 0 bases at J, with 10 bases between. The CDR3 is 14 residues long. Germline assignment: CDR1 LGHDT and CDR2 YNNKEL (reference sequence). CDR3 nucleotides: TGTGCCAGCAGGGTCTCCTCTAGCACAGATACGCAGTATTTT. Translating it yields CASRVSSSTDTQYF.

This clonotype was seen repeatedly, ten times or more. The genes are TRBV7-9 and TRBJ1-1; no clear D. V was pared by 4 bases and J by 1 base, with 7 bases between. The CDR3 has 13 residues. The germline V gene has CDR1 SEHNR and CDR2 FQNEAQ (reference sequence). DNA of the CDR3: TGTGCCAGCAGCTCGCAGCAGAACACTGAAGCTTTCTTT. Residues: CASSSQQNTEAFF.

This clonotype has more than one count but fewer than ten. The chain is built from TRBV10-3 and TRBJ1-3, with D unresolved. CDR1 ENHRY and CDR2 SYGVKD come from the germline V gene. CDR3 length equals 14 residues. V lost 5 bases to trimming and J lost 0 bases, with 8 bases between them. The CDR3 sequence is CAISSEVSGNTIYF. The CDR3 DNA is TGTGCCATCAGTTCGGAAGTCTCTGGAAACACCATATATTTT.

This clonotype was recorded many times. The chain's CDR3 is CASSQGPGELFF. The CDR3 DNA reads as TGTGCCAGCAGCCAAGGGCCCGGGGAGCTGTTTTTT. The chain uses TRBV14 and TRBJ2-2; D is undetermined. The CDR3 is 12 amino acids. Germline CDR1 reads SGHDN; CDR2 reads FVKESK. V was pared by 1 base and J by 6 bases, with 3 bases between.

The rearrangement uses TRBV7-9 and TRBJ1-1; 8 bases are a match to TRBD1. The V and J ends lost 0 bases and 4 bases, in that order; junction bases with no gene match: 10. The CDR3 is made up of 17 amino acids. Per the germline V gene, CDR1 is SEHNR and CDR2 is FQNEAQ (reference sequence). In DNA form, the CDR3 reads TGTGCCAGCAGCTTAGCTTCGGCAGGGGGCGGTGGCACTGAAGCTTTCTTT. Protein product: CASSLASAGGGGTEAFF.

V and J are TRBV10-2 and TRBJ2-1, with 11 bases identical to TRBD2. V trimming: 4 bases; J trimming: 3 bases; junction bases outside the gene matches: 5. The CDR3 covers 16 residues. CDR1 and CDR2 (germline): WSHSY, SAAADI. The DNA of the CDR3 is TGCGCCAGCAGTGCCATTGGGACTAGCGGCTACAATGAGCAGTTCTTC. Its protein is CASSAIGTSGYNEQFF.

There are a few counts of this clonotype. This sequence joins TRBV9 and TRBJ2-3; D possibly matches TRBD1 or TRBD2 (5 bases each). Germline-derived CDR1 and CDR2 are SGDLS and YYNGEE. The CDR3 is 16 residues long. The V end was cut by 3 bases, the J end by 0 bases, with 14 bases between. The CDR3 here is CASSGSGTTSTDTQYF. The CDR3 DNA follows: TGTGCCAGCAGCGGATCCGGGACGACTAGCACAGATACGCAGTATTTT.

The CDR3 here is CASGAWTDTQYF. CDR3 nucleotide sequence: TGTGCCAGCGGTGCATGGACAGATACGCAGTATTTT. The rearrangement uses TRBV11-2 and TRBJ2-3; D is ambiguous. Germline V gene data show CDR1 as SGHAT and CDR2 as FQNNGV. V dropped 8 bases and J dropped 3 bases, with 9 bases sitting between them. The CDR3 runs to 12 residues.

This clonotype was observed at least ten times. This chain connects TRBV6-5 to TRBJ1-1; tentatively, D is TRBD1 (5 bases). Trimming pared 0 bases from V and 0 bases from J, leaving 8 bases between. The CDR3 covers 15 residues. CDR1 is MNHEY and CDR2 is SVGAGI in the germline V gene. DNA for the CDR3: TGTGCCAGCAGTTACTCCTCGGGGCTGAACACTGAAGCTTTCTTT. Protein: CASSYSSGLNTEAFF.

V gene TRBV12-3 or TRBV12-4 combines with J gene TRBJ1-1; tentatively, D is TRBD1 (6 bases). The CDR3 has 14 amino acids. Trimming shortened V by 5 bases and J by 5 bases, and 15 bases separated the two germline ends. The CDR3 spells CASSLGHWVTEAFF. The CDR3 DNA sequence: TGTGCCAGCAGTCTGGGACACTGGGTGACTGAAGCTTTCTTT.

This clonotype showed up just a few times. The V call is TRBV2, the J call TRBJ2-1; D uncertain. V was cut by 4 bases and J by 7 bases, with 5 bases left in between. Germline CDR1 SNHLY, CDR2 FYNNEI. CDR3 length: 11 residues. The chain's CDR3 is CASSVGNEQFF. The CDR3 bases are TGTGCCAGCAGTGTTGGTAATGAGCAGTTCTTC.

This clonotype was observed a few times. This chain connects TRBV9 to TRBJ2-5; weak D call: TRBD1 (7 bases). Germline V gives CDR1 SGDLS, CDR2 YYNGEE. Trimming took off 3 bases at V and 5 bases at J, with 17 bases between the two ends. The CDR3 is made up of 15 amino acids. The CDR3 is CASSALQGRFETQYF. In nucleotides, the CDR3 is TGTGCCAGCAGCGCCCTACAGGGGAGGTTCGAGACCCAGTACTTC.

This chain joins TRBV19 and TRBJ1-5; D gene uncertain. This CDR3 contains 15 residues. Germline assignment: CDR1 LNHDA and CDR2 SQIVND (reference sequence). Trimming removed 7 bases from V and 0 bases from J, with 13 bases in between. The CDR3 bases are TGTGCCAGTACCGCCCTGGCCCCTAGCAATCAGCCCCAGCATTTT. It translates to CASTALAPSNQPQHF.

The chain joins TRBV12-3 or TRBV12-4 to TRBJ1-3; tentative D call: TRBD1 (5 bases). The CDR3 contains 16 residues. The V gene lost 1 base and the J gene lost 3 bases, with 13 bases spanning the gap. CDR3 protein: CASSLGDPRHGNTIYF. The CDR3 nucleotides read TGTGCCAGCAGTTTAGGGGACCCAAGGCATGGAAACACCATATATTTT.

This clonotype was counted only a few times. This rearrangement joins TRBV7-9 to TRBJ2-3; possibly TRBD2 for D (5 bases). The CDR3 loop spans 14 amino acids. The germline V gene has CDR1 SEHNR and CDR2 FQNEAQ (reference sequence). The V and J ends lost 5 bases and 2 bases respectively, with 11 bases between them. CDR3 nucleotide sequence: TGTGCCAGCAGCAGATCGGGATCCACAGATACGCAGTATTTT. Its translation: CASSRSGSTDTQYF.

This clonotype was found once. This chain connects TRBV30 to TRBJ1-5; D call uncertain. Germline CDR1 GTSNPN, CDR2 SVGIG (reference sequence). V lost 5 bases, J lost 6 bases, and 14 bases lay in between. The CDR3 consists of 13 residues. In DNA, the CDR3 is TGTGCCTGGGGAAAAGGAGAACTTCAGCCCCAGCATTTT. Protein sequence: CAWGKGELQPQHF. The full variable domain, its missing parts supplied by reference TRBV30 and TRBJ1-5, is SQTIHQWPATLVQPVGSPLSLECTVEGTSNPNLYWYRQAAGRGLQLLFYSVGIGQISSEVPQNLSASRPQDRQFILSSKKLLLSDSGFYLCAWGKGELQPQHFGDGTRLSIL.

A word on this clonotype: A read error may be the cause here, since a much bigger clone is one base away. V is TRBV5-1 and J is TRBJ1-2; 10 bases align to TRBD1. Trimming at V came to 0 bases and at J to 4 bases, leaving 0 bases not matched to a gene. CDR1 SGHRS and CDR2 YFSETQ come from the germline V gene. The CDR3 has 14 amino acids. The CDR3, as DNA: TGCGCCAGCAGCTTGGGGACAGGGGGCTATGGCTACACCTTC. Amino acid sequence: CASSLGTGGYGYTF.

Written as DNA, the CDR3 is TGTGCCAGCAGCAAACGGCCCCGGACACACATTCAGTACTTC. Protein: CASSKRPRTHIQYF. J is TRBJ2-4 and V is TRBV21-1; the table gives TRBD1 as D, unverified against the DNA. TRBV21-1 is a documented pseudogene. This CDR3 comprises 14 residues.

This sequence joins TRBV7-9 and TRBJ2-3; no firm D call. Looked up from germline, CDR1 is SEHNR and CDR2 is FQNEAQ (reference sequence). V was pared by 2 bases and J by 3 bases, with 6 bases between. CDR3 length: 13 amino acids. CDR3 region: CASSLSRTDTQYF. CDR3 DNA sequence: TGTGCCAGCAGCTTATCTCGAACAGATACGCAGTATTTT.

This clonotype was seen at least ten times. The V call is TRBV12-3 or TRBV12-4, the J call TRBJ1-1; 7 bases map to TRBD1. CDR3 size: 16 residues. Unmatched junction bases numbered 7, after V lost 2 bases and J lost 1 base. The CDR3 reads CASSLRRGPRNTEAFF. The DNA for the CDR3 is TGTGCCAGCAGTTTAAGGAGGGGGCCAAGGAACACTGAAGCTTTCTTT.

This clonotype was picked up a small number of times. The chain links TRBV20-1 to TRBJ2-3; D is undetermined. This CDR3 is 15 amino acids long. Germline loops: CDR1 DFQATT, CDR2 SNEGSKA (reference sequence). Trimming took 6 bases from V and 0 from J, leaving 16 bases between them. The CDR3 sequence: CSALGRSSSTDTQYF. The CDR3 nucleotides are TGCAGTGCACTCGGACGGTCGTCTAGCACAGATACGCAGTATTTT.

Only a few counts were recorded for this clonotype. This chain connects TRBV24-1 to TRBJ1-2, with D uncertain. The CDR3 length is 12 residues. Looked up from germline, CDR1 is KGHDR and CDR2 is SFDVKD. The V gene lost 8 bases and the J gene lost 4 bases, with 10 bases spanning the gap. CDR3 nucleotide sequence: TGTGCCACCAATTCGCCGGCCTATGGCTACACCTTC. This sequence encodes CATNSPAYGYTF.

The chain combines TRBV6-2 or TRBV6-3 with TRBJ2-4; maybe TRBD2 (6 bases). Per germline, CDR1 MNHEY and CDR2 SVGEGT. The CDR3 is 15 amino acids. Trimming pared 5 bases from V and 8 bases from J, leaving 19 bases between. CDR3 coding DNA: TGTGCCAGCAGTGACCCAGGGACGGGGGAACACATTCAGTACTTC. It is translated as CASSDPGTGEHIQYF.

In this sample, this clonotype turned up a few times. This chain uses TRBV12-3 or TRBV12-4 with TRBJ2-2; D is unresolved. The CDR3 runs 14 residues. With 7 bases removed from V and 0 bases from J, the gap between germline ends came to 9 bases. CDR3: CASKRLANTGELFF. The CDR3 nucleotides are TGTGCCAGCAAGCGACTCGCGAACACCGGGGAGCTGTTTTTT.

The chain employs TRBV18 and TRBJ1-5; 8 nucleotides agree with TRBD1. The CDR3 consists of 15 residues. Germline CDR1 KGHSH, CDR2 LQKENI. V lost 0 bases and J lost 6; bases outside the gene matches: 4. This CDR3 is CASSPPGQGRQPQHF. The CDR3 coding sequence is TGTGCCAGCTCACCACCAGGACAGGGTCGTCAGCCCCAGCATTTT.

The chain carries TRBV2 and TRBJ1-2; D gene uncertain. CDR1 is SNHLY, CDR2 FYNNEI, per germline. V gave up 3 bases and J gave up 7 bases, with 9 bases separating them. The CDR3 loop spans 12 amino acids. The CDR3 sequence: CASSDVGFGYTF. CDR3 in DNA: TGTGCCAGCAGTGATGTAGGTTTTGGCTACACCTTC.

This clonotype was detected ten times or more. This sequence joins TRBV12-3 or TRBV12-4 and TRBJ1-1; D is ambiguous. V dropped 7 bases and J dropped 6 bases, with 21 bases sitting between them. The CDR3 sequence is 15 residues long. The CDR3 region is CASNLSDRARAEAFF. The CDR3 region has the DNA TGTGCCAGCAATCTTTCCGACCGGGCGCGGGCTGAAGCTTTCTTT.